This entry lists 13 T cell receptor beta chains sequenced from one sample in a study of shared clonotypes between healthy human individuals. Naive CD8 populations comprised CD45RO-negative cells positively selected for CCR7, excluding terminally differentiated effector memory CD45RA+ cells. The data were produced by immunoSEQ multiplex PCR, yet TCRdb's version contains in-frame clones alone and is incomplete. The data contain approximately 740,000 clones, nearly 95% of them singletons. The sequenced material came from naive CD8+ T cells sorted from blood. The receptors shown here come from a young man in good health.

The chain employs TRBV6-5 and TRBJ2-7; perhaps TRBD2 as D (5 bases). V was pared by 5 bases and J by 2 bases, with 10 bases between. The CDR3 length is 13 residues. Germline V gene lookup returns CDR1 MNHEY and CDR2 SVGAGI. CDR3 sequence (DNA): TGTGCCAGCAGTCCCTACGGGGCCTACGAGCAGTACTTC. Its translation is CASSPYGAYEQYF.

The rearrangement links TRBV7-2 to TRBJ2-2; 11 bases line up with TRBD2. Germline V lookup: CDR1 SGHTA, CDR2 FQGNSA. The CDR3 runs to 16 residues. Trimming cost V 5 bases and J 4 bases; bases outside gene matches: 6. The CDR3 sequence is CASSAGLAESTGELFF. The DNA for the CDR3 is TGTGCCAGCAGCGCGGGACTAGCGGAAAGCACCGGGGAGCTGTTTTTT. Using reference TRBV7-2 and TRBJ2-2 for the parts outside the CDR3, the full variable domain is GAGVSQSPSNKVTEKGKDVELRCDPISGHTALYWYRQSLGQGLEFLIYFQGNSAPDKSGLPSDRFSAERTGGSVSTLTIQRTQQEDSAVYLCASSAGLAESTGELFFGEGSRLTVL.

The chain has TRBV30 and TRBJ2-7; weak D call: TRBD1 (5 bases). The CDR3 runs 12 residues. Trimming cost V 2 bases and J 7 bases, with 12 bases left between them. Looked up from germline, CDR1 is GTSNPN and CDR2 is SVGIG (reference sequence). DNA for the CDR3: TGTGCCTGGAGTTCAACAGGAATTGAGCAGTACTTC. Translating it yields CAWSSTGIEQYF.

The chain recombines TRBV19 with TRBJ1-4; the D is unclear. The CDR3 loop spans 15 amino acids. Germline V lookup: CDR1 LNHDA, CDR2 SQIVND (reference sequence). V was shortened by 5 bases and J by 8 bases, with 18 bases between the two germline ends. This CDR3 reads CASSRVARLREKLFF. CDR3 DNA sequence: TGTGCCAGTAGTCGCGTAGCGCGCCTTAGGGAAAAACTGTTTTTT.

The V gene is TRBV27, the J gene TRBJ2-1; D gene unclear. The CDR3 totals 14 residues. V was shortened by 5 bases and J by 2 bases, with 10 bases between the two germline ends. The germline CDR1 and CDR2 sequences are MNHEY and SMNVEV (reference sequence). The CDR3: CASSASTAYNEQFF. The DNA of the CDR3 is TGTGCCAGCAGTGCGTCCACAGCCTACAATGAGCAGTTCTTC.

This chain connects TRBV4-1 to TRBJ2-7; D gene unclear. The germline V gene has CDR1 MGHRA and CDR2 YSYEKL. CDR3 size: 11 residues. V lost 2 bases and J lost 11, with 10 bases in between. The CDR3 DNA reads as TGCGCCAGCAGCCAAAACGCTGAGAAGTACTTC. This sequence encodes CASSQNAEKYF.

The chain uses TRBV2 and TRBJ2-7; 10 bases map to TRBD2. Germline-derived CDR1 and CDR2 are SNHLY and FYNNEI. The trim removed 3 bases at V and 2 bases at J, leaving 7 bases unmatched. The CDR3 sequence is 16 residues long. The DNA for the CDR3 is TGTGCCAGCAGTGAGTGGCCTAGCGGGAGAGCCTACGAGCAGTACTTC. It yields the protein CASSEWPSGRAYEQYF.

The rearrangement joins TRBV4-1 to TRBJ2-3, with a tentative D call TRBD2 (6 bases). The CDR3 length is 15 residues. Trimming took 5 bases from V and 2 from J, leaving 14 bases between them. CDR1 MGHRA and CDR2 YSYEKL come from the germline V gene. Here the CDR3 reads CASSDRGVNTDTQYF. CDR3 DNA sequence: TGCGCCAGCAGCGATCGCGGGGTTAACACAGATACGCAGTATTTT.

This sequence joins TRBV7-9 and TRBJ2-5; D is perhaps TRBD1 (6 bases). The V gene's germline CDR1 is SEHNR and CDR2 FQNEAQ (reference sequence). V was pared by 0 bases and J by 5 bases, with 10 bases between. The CDR3 has 14 residues. This CDR3 is CASSLADRGETQYF. Written as DNA, the CDR3 is TGTGCCAGCAGCTTAGCGGATAGGGGGGAGACCCAGTACTTC.

This clone appeared once. The rearrangement links TRBV19 to TRBJ1-2; 7 bases agree with TRBD1. The CDR3 contains 15 residues. With V trimmed by 5 bases and J by 4 bases, 10 bases remained unmatched. Germline values: CDR1 LNHDA, CDR2 SQIVND (reference sequence). The CDR3 loop reads CASSFPSGTVYGYTF. CDR3 coding DNA: TGTGCCAGTAGTTTCCCGTCGGGGACAGTCTATGGCTACACCTTC.

V is TRBV11-2 and J is TRBJ2-2; D gene ambiguous. Germline V gives CDR1 SGHAT, CDR2 FQNNGV. V was shortened by 5 bases and J by 3 bases, with 10 bases between the two germline ends. The CDR3 extends over 14 amino acids. CDR3 protein: CASSPMGYTGELFF. The DNA of the CDR3 is TGTGCCAGCAGCCCCATGGGGTACACCGGGGAGCTGTTTTTT.

J is TRBJ1-5 and V is TRBV6-5, with D tentatively TRBD1 (6 bases). From germline, CDR1 is MNHEY and CDR2 SVGAGI. Trimming took 2 bases from V and 1 from J, leaving 12 bases between them. This CDR3 spans 16 amino acids. The CDR3 region is CASSYGRGASNQPQHF. In DNA, the CDR3 is TGTGCCAGCAGTTACGGGCGGGGGGCAAGCAATCAGCCCCAGCATTTT.

This rearrangement joins TRBV4-1 to TRBJ2-1; no clear D. The CDR3 runs 12 residues. V was trimmed by 0 bases and J by 9 bases, leaving 6 bases between them. The germline gives CDR1 MGHRA, CDR2 YSYEKL. The CDR3 sequence is CASSQDVTEQFF. The CDR3 DNA reads as TGCGCCAGCAGCCAAGATGTAACTGAGCAGTTCTTC.